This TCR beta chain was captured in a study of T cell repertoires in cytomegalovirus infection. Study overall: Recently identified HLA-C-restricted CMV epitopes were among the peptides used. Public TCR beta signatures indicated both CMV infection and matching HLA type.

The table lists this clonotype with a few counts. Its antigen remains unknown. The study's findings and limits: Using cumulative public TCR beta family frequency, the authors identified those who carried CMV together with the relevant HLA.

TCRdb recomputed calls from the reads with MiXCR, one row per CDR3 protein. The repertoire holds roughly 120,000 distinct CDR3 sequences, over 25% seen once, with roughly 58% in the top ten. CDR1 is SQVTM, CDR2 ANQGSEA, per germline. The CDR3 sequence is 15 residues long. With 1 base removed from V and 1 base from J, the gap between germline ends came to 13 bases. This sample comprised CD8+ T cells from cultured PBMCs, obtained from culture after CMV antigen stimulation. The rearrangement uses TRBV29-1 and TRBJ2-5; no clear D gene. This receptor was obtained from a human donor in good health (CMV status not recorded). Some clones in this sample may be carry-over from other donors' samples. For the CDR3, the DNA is TGCAGCGTTGAAGGGTTTACGACTTCCCAAGAGACCCAGTACTTC. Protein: CSVEGFTTSQETQYF.